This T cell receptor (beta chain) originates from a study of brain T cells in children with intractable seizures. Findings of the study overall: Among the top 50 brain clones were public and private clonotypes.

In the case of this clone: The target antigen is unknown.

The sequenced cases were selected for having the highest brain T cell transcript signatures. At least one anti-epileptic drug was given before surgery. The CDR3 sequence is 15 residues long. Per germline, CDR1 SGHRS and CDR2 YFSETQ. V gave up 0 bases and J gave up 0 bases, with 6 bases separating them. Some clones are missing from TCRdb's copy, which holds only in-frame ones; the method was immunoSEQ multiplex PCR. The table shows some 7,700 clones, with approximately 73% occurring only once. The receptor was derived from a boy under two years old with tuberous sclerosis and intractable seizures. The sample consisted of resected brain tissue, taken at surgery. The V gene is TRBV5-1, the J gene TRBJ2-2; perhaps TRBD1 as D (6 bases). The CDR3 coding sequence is TGCGCCAGCAGCTTGGACAGGGCGAACACCGGGGAGCTGTTTTTT. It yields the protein CASSLDRANTGELFF.